These 31 T cell receptor beta chains were sequenced from one sample in a study of response to subunit inactivated influenza vaccine. TCRdb ran MiXCR on the RT-PCR reads and lists one entry per CDR3 protein. The sample lists hundreds of thousands of distinct CDR3 sequences, around 10% occurring once. These data also formed part of another study, on T cells expressing NK-cell markers. As that report states: The authors made TCR beta cDNA libraries by 5'RACE template switching. This switching added a universal primer site and UMIs.

The source was PBMCs from blood, collected on the day of vaccination. These receptors were collected from a man between 50 and 59 years old who received an inactivated influenza vaccine.

The chain links TRBV24-1 to TRBJ1-5, with a tentative D call TRBD1 (5 bases). Deletions cut 4 bases from V and 3 bases from J, with 15 bases between. Germline V CDR1 and CDR2: KGHDR, SFDVKD. The CDR3 covers 16 residues. The CDR3 sequence is CATSDRQSQNNQPQHF. CDR3 nucleotide sequence: TGTGCCACCAGTGACCGACAGAGCCAAAACAATCAGCCCCAGCATTTT.

The chain uses TRBV11-2 and TRBJ2-1; D is unclear. Deletions cut 1 base from V and 9 bases from J, with 7 bases between. This CDR3 comprises 12 residues. Germline assignment: CDR1 SGHAT and CDR2 FQNNGV. The CDR3 DNA reads as TGTGCCAGCAGCTTAGTCAGCTCTGAGCAGTTCTTC. Its protein product is CASSLVSSEQFF.

The chain links TRBV4-3 to TRBJ1-5; TRBD1 aligns across 7 bases. CDR3 length: 15 residues. CDR1 is LGHNA and CDR2 is YSLEER in the germline V gene. V was clipped by 2 bases and J by 7 bases; unmatched bases: 8. CDR3 nucleotides: TGCGCCAGCAGCCAAATAGACAGGGCCGGACAGCCCCAGCATTTT. This translates into CASSQIDRAGQPQHF.

This clonotype was observed many times. The CDR3 sequence: CSVVGTGEYNEQFF. The CDR3 nucleotides read TGCAGCGTTGTTGGGACAGGAGAATACAATGAGCAGTTCTTC. This sequence joins TRBV29-1 and TRBJ2-1; 8 nucleotides agree with TRBD1. This CDR3 has 14 amino acids. V dropped 4 bases and J dropped 4; count of bases not matched to a gene: 6. The germline gives CDR1 SQVTM, CDR2 ANQGSEA.

J is TRBJ2-3 and V is TRBV11-3; 11 bases are shared with TRBD2. The CDR3 runs 14 residues. V was pared by 7 bases and J by 4 bases, with 4 bases of the junction left unmatched. Germline V CDR1 and CDR2: SGHNT, YENEEA. The CDR3 sequence is CASTKTSGADTQYF. The CDR3 DNA follows: TGTGCCAGCACCAAGACTAGCGGGGCAGATACGCAGTATTTT.

This clonotype was counted only a few times. The chain recombines TRBV19 with TRBJ2-1, with D tentatively TRBD2 (5 bases). The CDR3 runs 10 residues. The germline gives CDR1 LNHDA, CDR2 SQIVND (reference sequence). Trimming took 9 bases from V and 8 from J, leaving 8 bases between them. CDR3 sequence: CASGGYEQFF. DNA of the CDR3: TGTGCCAGCGGCGGGTATGAGCAGTTCTTC. Looking up the rest from reference TRBV19 and TRBJ2-1 gives the full variable domain: DGGITQSPKYLFRKEGQNVTLSCEQNLNHDAMYWYRQDPGQGLRLIYYSQIVNDFQKGDIAEGYSVSREKKESFPLTVTSAQKNPTAFYLCASGGYEQFFGPGTRLTVL.

There are many counts of this clonotype. The junction does not match germline at one end; this may be a read error. The chain combines TRBV5-1 with TRBJ2-5; D is unresolved. Germline lookup yields CDR1 SGHRS and CDR2 YFSETQ. The CDR3 has 11 amino acids. The CDR3 nucleotides read TGTGCCAGCAGCTTAAAAGAGACCCAGTACTTC. Translating gives CASSLKETQYF.

This clonotype was picked up a small number of times. The chain has TRBV7-9 and TRBJ2-5, with 10 positions matching TRBD1. CDR3 length equals 14 residues. Germline-derived CDR1 and CDR2 are SEHNR and FQNEAQ (reference sequence). V dropped 5 bases and J dropped 5; count of bases not matched to a gene: 5. The CDR3, as DNA: TGTGCCAGCAGCACAGACAGGGGGCGCGAGACCCAGTACTTC. Its protein is CASSTDRGRETQYF.

In this sample, this clonotype turned up a few times. This chain joins TRBV15 and TRBJ2-2, with D hard to call. The V gene's germline CDR1 is LNHNV and CDR2 YYDKDF (reference sequence). CDR3 length: 17 amino acids. Trimming cost V 0 bases and J 4 bases, with 15 bases left between them. The DNA of the CDR3 is TGTGCCACCAGCAGAGATCTTGCCAGCGTGGGCACCGGGGAGCTGTTTTTT. As protein: CATSRDLASVGTGELFF.

Comments on this clonotype: This may come from a read error, since a much larger clone is one base off. J is TRBJ2-2 and V is TRBV4-3; TRBD2 might be the D (7 bases). Germline V CDR1 and CDR2: LGHNA, YSLEER. The length of the CDR3 is 15 residues. The CDR3 DNA reads as TGCGCCAGCAGCCAAGAGGGGGGGGCTATCGGGGAGCCGTTTTTT. The encoded protein is CASSQEGGAIGEPFF.

This chain connects TRBV5-1 to TRBJ2-3; D might be TRBD2 (6 bases). The V end was cut by 0 bases, the J end by 2 bases, with 10 bases between. Germline CDR1 is SGHRS and CDR2 is YFSETQ. The CDR3 extends over 15 amino acids. In DNA form, the CDR3 reads TGCGCCAGCAGCTTGGTGGGGAGGTTCACAGATACGCAGTATTTT. It yields the protein CASSLVGRFTDTQYF.

CDR3 amino acids: CASSSRWDEQFF. The CDR3 DNA sequence: TGTGCCAGCAGCTCGCGCTGGGATGAGCAGTTCTTC. The chain combines TRBV7-2 with TRBJ2-1; D is unclear. The CDR3 contains 12 residues. CDR1 and CDR2 (germline): SGHTA, FQGNSA. Deletions cut 4 bases from V and 8 bases from J, with 9 bases between.

This clonotype was found many times. The chain is built from TRBV4-2 and TRBJ2-1; D uncertain. This CDR3 has 15 amino acids. V was pared by 0 bases and J by 5 bases, with 11 bases between. Germline CDR1 is LGHNA and CDR2 is YNFKEQ. The CDR3 here is CASSQDLTVDNEQFF. For the CDR3, the DNA is TGTGCCAGCAGCCAAGATCTAACGGTGGACAATGAGCAGTTCTTC.

The J gene is TRBJ2-3, the V gene TRBV28, with D maybe TRBD2 (6 bases). Germline CDR1 MDHEN, CDR2 SYDVKM. Trimming left V 10 bases short and J 0 bases short, with 11 bases between. This CDR3 region has 13 residues. CDR3 nucleotides: TGTGCCACCGGACTAAAAAGCACAGATACGCAGTATTTT. Its translation is CATGLKSTDTQYF.

This clonotype was seen a few times. The chain carries TRBV29-1 and TRBJ2-5, with D possibly being TRBD1 (6 bases). Germline V lookup: CDR1 SQVTM, CDR2 ANQGSEA. Trimming pared 4 bases from V and 3 bases from J, leaving 12 bases between. The CDR3 sequence is 13 residues long. DNA for the CDR3: TGCAGCGTTGTGGGCCAGGGGAAAGAGACCCAGTACTTC. It specifies CSVVGQGKETQYF.

The chain has TRBV10-3 and TRBJ2-2; D is possibly TRBD2 (5 bases). This CDR3 is built from 14 residues. The V gene lost 10 bases and the J gene lost 0 bases, with 12 bases spanning the gap. Germline CDR1 is ENHRY and CDR2 is SYGVKD. CDR3 in amino acids: CATRTESNTGELFF. In nucleotides, the CDR3 is TGTGCCACCCGGACTGAATCGAACACCGGGGAGCTGTTTTTT.

The V call is TRBV25-1, the J call TRBJ2-1; D gene ambiguous. Trimming took off 4 bases at V and 1 base at J, with 11 bases between the two ends. The CDR3 extends over 15 amino acids. Germline assignment: CDR1 MGHDK and CDR2 SYGVNS. The CDR3 DNA sequence: TGTGCCAGCAGTGGGGCTGGGCCTTCCTACAATGAGCAGTTCTTC. As protein: CASSGAGPSYNEQFF. Full variable domain (rest looked up from reference TRBV25-1 and TRBJ2-1): EADIYQTPRYLVIGTGKKITLECSQTMGHDKMYWYQQDPGMELHLIHYSYGVNSTEKGDLSSESTVSRIRTEHFPLTLESARPSHTSQYLCASSGAGPSYNEQFFGPGTRLTVL.

This clonotype has ten or more counts. The rearrangement joins TRBV7-2 to TRBJ2-5; TRBD1 is a possible D gene (5 bases). The CDR3 totals 14 residues. The germline CDR1 and CDR2 sequences are SGHTA and FQGNSA. V shed 2 bases and J shed 0 bases, with 7 bases lying between them. CDR3 in amino acids: CASSLTRDQETQYF. For the CDR3, the DNA is TGTGCCAGCAGCTTAACCAGGGACCAAGAGACCCAGTACTTC.

This clonotype appeared many times. This chain joins TRBV6-2 or TRBV6-3 and TRBJ2-7, with D possibly matching TRBD2 (5 bases). CDR1 is MNHEY, CDR2 SVGEGT, per germline. The CDR3 totals 14 residues. V lost 7 bases to trimming and J lost 1 base, with 14 bases between them. The CDR3 nucleotides are TGTGCCAGCACCGCTGGACTTACTTCCTACGAGCAGTACTTC. It is translated as CASTAGLTSYEQYF.

For this clonotype: This could be a read error, since a much larger clone is one nucleotide away. V is TRBV29-1 and J is TRBJ2-5, with a tentative D call TRBD1 (6 bases). This CDR3 has 13 residues. The germline CDR1 and CDR2 sequences are SQVTM and ANQGSEA. The CDR3, as DNA: TGCAGCGTTGTAAGGGGGTCGGAAGAGGCCCAGTACTTC. Its translation: CSVVRGSEEAQYF.

The chain uses TRBV6-2 or TRBV6-3 and TRBJ2-6; D not certain. The CDR3 extends over 14 amino acids. The ends were cut back, 8 bases at V and 0 bases at J, with 8 bases in the middle. Germline V gives CDR1 MNHEY, CDR2 SVGEGT. This CDR3 reads CASRLPSGANVLTF. CDR3 DNA: TGTGCCAGCCGCTTACCCTCTGGGGCCAACGTCCTGACTTTC.

This clonotype came up many times. The V and J genes are TRBV7-2 and TRBJ2-5; D remains ambiguous. The CDR3 is 14 amino acids. Trimming took off 1 base at V and 4 bases at J, with 10 bases between the two ends. Per germline, CDR1 SGHTA and CDR2 FQGNSA. CDR3 amino acids: CASSLGAVGETQYF. The CDR3 DNA is TGTGCCAGCAGCTTAGGTGCTGTAGGAGAGACCCAGTACTTC.

In its sample, this clonotype was seen a few times. The chain recombines TRBV28 with TRBJ2-1; TRBD2 agrees at 10 bases. This CDR3 has 15 amino acids. Germline V lookup: CDR1 MDHEN, CDR2 SYDVKM. The trim removed 2 bases at V and 10 bases at J, leaving 8 bases unmatched. This CDR3 reads CASSLLASGGIEQFF. CDR3 coding DNA: TGTGCCAGCAGTTTACTGGCTAGCGGGGGTATAGAGCAGTTCTTC.

This clonotype was seen only a few times. The chain joins TRBV20-1 to TRBJ2-7; D is possibly TRBD2 (6 bases). Germline V gene data show CDR1 as DFQATT and CDR2 as SNEGSKA (reference sequence). This CDR3 has 15 residues. The V end lost 3 bases, the J end lost 3 bases, and 18 bases lay between the germline ends. DNA of the CDR3: TGCAGTGCTAGTCTTCCACACGGGAGTAACTACGAGCAGTACTTC. This gives the protein CSASLPHGSNYEQYF.

This clonotype was recorded at least ten times. This chain links TRBV5-1 with TRBJ1-2; D ambiguous. This CDR3 contains 14 residues. Germline V gene lookup returns CDR1 SGHRS and CDR2 YFSETQ. Trimming shortened V by 5 bases and J by 2 bases, and 13 bases separated the two germline ends. The CDR3 nucleotides read TGCGCCAGCAGTAGAGGGTTGGAAAACTATGGCTACACCTTC. Amino acids: CASSRGLENYGYTF.

This clonotype was recorded a few times. The chain combines TRBV27 with TRBJ1-2; the match to TRBD1 covers 7 bases. This CDR3 region has 17 residues. V trimming: 8 bases; J trimming: 5 bases; junction bases outside the gene matches: 20. Germline CDR1 and CDR2: MNHEY and SMNVEV (reference sequence). CDR3 loop: CASSSTEPHDREYGYTF. CDR3 bases: TGTGCCAGCTCATCCACTGAGCCACACGACAGGGAGTATGGCTACACCTTC.

The chain employs TRBV12-3 or TRBV12-4 and TRBJ2-3; 7 nucleotides match TRBD1. V was clipped by 2 bases and J by 5 bases; unmatched bases: 10. CDR3 length: 16 amino acids. This chain's CDR3 is CASSLHKTGSRDTQYF. The CDR3 DNA follows: TGTGCCAGCAGTTTACACAAGACAGGGTCTAGAGATACGCAGTATTTT.

The rearrangement uses TRBV7-2 and TRBJ2-1; D perhaps matches TRBD2 (6 bases). The V end lost 0 bases, the J end lost 0 bases, and 12 bases lay between the germline ends. The CDR3 has 17 amino acids. Germline V CDR1 and CDR2: SGHTA, FQGNSA. CDR3: CASSLASGLGSYNEQFF. For the CDR3, the DNA is TGTGCCAGCAGCTTAGCCAGCGGGCTTGGCTCCTACAATGAGCAGTTCTTC.

The chain uses TRBV6-5 and TRBJ1-4, with 7 nucleotides matching TRBD1. Germline values: CDR1 MNHEY, CDR2 SVGAGI. The CDR3 consists of 14 residues. Trimming removed 4 bases from V and 3 bases from J; junction bases left unmatched: 2. This CDR3 is CASSWTGPNEKLFF. CDR3 sequence (DNA): TGTGCCAGCAGTTGGACAGGCCCTAATGAAAAACTGTTTTTT.

This clonotype was counted ten times or more. This chain connects TRBV9 to TRBJ2-3, with D tentatively TRBD1 (6 bases). CDR3 length equals 13 residues. Per germline, CDR1 SGDLS and CDR2 YYNGEE. The V end was cut by 0 bases, the J end by 7 bases, with 9 bases between. The DNA of the CDR3 is TGTGCCAGCAGCGTAGGGGGACAACATACGCAGTATTTT. This gives the protein CASSVGGQHTQYF. Full variable domain (outside the CDR3, taken from reference TRBV9 and TRBJ2-3): DSGVTQTPKHLITATGQRVTLRCSPRSGDLSVYWYQQSLDQGLQFLIQYYNGEERAKGNILERFSAQQFPDLHSELNLSSLELGDSALYFCASSVGGQHTQYFGPGTRLTVL.

This clonotype was seen at least ten times. The rearrangement joins TRBV29-1 to TRBJ2-1; maybe TRBD1 (5 bases). This CDR3 region has 18 residues. Germline V gene lookup returns CDR1 SQVTM and CDR2 ANQGSEA. The ends were cut back, 2 bases at V and 0 bases at J, with 20 bases in the middle. The DNA of the CDR3 is TGCAGCGTTGAATTAAGGGGCGGTCAATCTTACTCCTACAATGAGCAGTTCTTC. Residues: CSVELRGGQSYSYNEQFF.